Each of the 21 T cell receptor beta chains below was sequenced from the same sample in a study of T-cell reconstitution after alpha-beta-depleted transplantation in children. The library targeted TCRbeta and was prepared with unique molecular identifiers. In TCRdb, the PCR reads were re-called with MiXCR into one record per CDR3 protein. The repertoire has about 980,000 distinct CDR3 sequences, about 31% of them found once; the top ten carry about 28%. The source was PBMCs, mostly from graft donor cells, collected 360 days after TCRalphabeta/CD19-depleted stem cell transplant. All receptors come from a boy under two years old who had a stem cell transplant for SCID, so the T cells may come from the graft donor.

The V call is TRBV27, the J call TRBJ1-4, with D possibly matching TRBD1 (6 bases). This CDR3 contains 15 residues. Trimming removed 4 bases from V and 7 bases from J, with 16 bases in between. The germline gives CDR1 MNHEY, CDR2 SMNVEV (reference sequence). CDR3 in amino acids: CASSYSGGAFEKLFF. In DNA, the CDR3 is TGTGCCAGCAGTTACTCCGGGGGGGCTTTTGAAAAACTGTTTTTT.

The rearrangement joins TRBV29-1 to TRBJ2-7, with D maybe TRBD1 (6 bases). The CDR3 extends over 14 amino acids. V lost 4 bases and J 2 bases, leaving 15 bases between the germline ends. The germline V gene has CDR1 SQVTM and CDR2 ANQGSEA. The CDR3 loop reads CSVGFRDITYEQYF. The CDR3 DNA is TGCAGCGTTGGCTTCCGGGACATCACCTACGAGCAGTACTTC.

The V gene is TRBV5-1, the J gene TRBJ1-2; no definite D call. The CDR3 length is 14 residues. Looked up from germline, CDR1 is SGHRS and CDR2 is YFSETQ. With 4 bases removed from V and 3 bases from J, the gap between germline ends came to 13 bases. The CDR3 sequence: CASSPGEPYYGYTF. CDR3 DNA sequence: TGCGCCAGCAGCCCCGGAGAGCCCTACTATGGCTACACCTTC.

This clonotype was found a few times. CDR3 bases: TGCAGTGTCTTGACACCCAGGAGATCCTACGAGCAGTACTTC. It yields the protein CSVLTPRRSYEQYF. The chain links TRBV20-1 to TRBJ2-7; D gene uncertain. V was pared by 7 bases and J by 1 base, with 17 bases between. CDR3 length: 14 amino acids. CDR1 is DFQATT, CDR2 SNEGSKA, per germline (reference sequence).

The table lists this clonotype with a few counts. This chain connects TRBV6-1 to TRBJ1-5, with 7 positions matching TRBD1. This CDR3 region has 16 residues. Germline-derived CDR1 and CDR2 are MNHNS and SASEGT. V was pared by 6 bases and J by 3 bases, with 11 bases of the junction left unmatched. In DNA, the CDR3 is TGTGCCAGCAGCCCGGGCCTCGACAGGGTCAATCAGCCCCAGCATTTT. Translated: CASSPGLDRVNQPQHF.

This clonotype appeared a few times. The genes are TRBV28 and TRBJ2-7; D is possibly TRBD1 (6 bases). The CDR3 spans 16 residues. Germline-derived CDR1 and CDR2 are MDHEN and SYDVKM. Deletions cut 3 bases from V and 4 bases from J, with 19 bases between. CDR3 in amino acids: CASSFASLLRGYEQYF. CDR3 DNA: TGTGCCAGCAGTTTTGCCTCATTACTTAGGGGGTACGAGCAGTACTTC.

In its sample, this clonotype was seen a few times. This sequence joins TRBV24-1 and TRBJ2-1; D assignment may be TRBD1 or TRBD2 (5 bases each). V lost 4 bases and J lost 5, with 14 bases in between. This CDR3 is built from 15 residues. The germline V gene has CDR1 KGHDR and CDR2 SFDVKD. CDR3 coding DNA: TGTGCCACCAGTGACCCCGGGACCTGGAACAATGAGCAGTTCTTC. This translates into CATSDPGTWNNEQFF.

V and J are TRBV5-1 and TRBJ2-7, with 7 bases lining up with TRBD1. Per germline, CDR1 SGHRS and CDR2 YFSETQ. J gave up 5 bases and V 0 bases, and 5 bases lay outside the gene matches. There are 14 residues in the CDR3. The CDR3, as DNA: TGCGCCAGCAGCTTGGGACAGGGTTACAACGAGCAGTACTTC. It is translated as CASSLGQGYNEQYF.

This clonotype has only a few counts. The chain couples TRBV24-1 to TRBJ2-3; D is unclear. The germline CDR1 and CDR2 sequences are KGHDR and SFDVKD. V lost 12 bases and J 1 base, leaving 13 bases between the germline ends. The CDR3 sequence is 13 residues long. CDR3 DNA sequence: TGTGCCGCCAAGGACGCCGGCACAGATACGCAGTATTTT. Translating it yields CAAKDAGTDTQYF.

This clonotype was picked up a small number of times. J is TRBJ2-5 and V is TRBV6-1, with no clear D. There are 15 residues in the CDR3. The germline CDR1 and CDR2 sequences are MNHNS and SASEGT. The V end lost 6 bases, the J end lost 4 bases, and 18 bases lay between the germline ends. CDR3 bases: TGTGCCAGCAGACCGTTCTTGGGTAATCTAGAGACCCAGTACTTC. Translated: CASRPFLGNLETQYF.

There are a few counts of this clonotype. J is TRBJ2-7 and V is TRBV2, with D possibly matching TRBD1 (5 bases). V shed 2 bases and J shed 5 bases, with 10 bases lying between them. The CDR3 is 13 residues long. Germline CDR1 reads SNHLY; CDR2 reads FYNNEI. CDR3 sequence (DNA): TGTGCCAGCAGTGAATTGGGCAGGGACGAGCAGTACTTC. Amino acids: CASSELGRDEQYF.

The J gene is TRBJ2-1, the V gene TRBV14, with D perhaps matching TRBD2 (6 bases). The length of the CDR3 is 16 residues. V lost 2 bases and J lost 7, with 18 bases in between. Germline CDR1 reads SGHDN; CDR2 reads FVKESK. The CDR3 nucleotides read TGTGCCAGCAGCCAAAACCTAGCGAGGCTAGGGAATGAGCAGTTCTTC. Translated, it gives CASSQNLARLGNEQFF.

This clonotype was seen only once. The genes are TRBV7-9 and TRBJ2-1; the D call may be TRBD1 or TRBD2 (5 bases each). The CDR3 has 16 residues. V gave up 2 bases and J gave up 10 bases, with 21 bases separating them. Germline CDR1 reads SEHNR; CDR2 reads FQNEAQ (reference sequence). CDR3 bases: TGTGCCAGCAGCTTACGCCGGGACCCCGAATGGGGGGAGCAGTTCTTC. It encodes CASSLRRDPEWGEQFF.

The chain links TRBV5-1 to TRBJ1-1; a possible D gene is TRBD1 (6 bases). The CDR3 contains 13 residues. V lost 5 bases and J lost 1, with 9 bases in between. CDR1 and CDR2 from the germline V gene are SGHRS and YFSETQ. CDR3 DNA: TGCGCCAGCAGGGCGGGACAGAACACTGAAGCTTTCTTT. Encoded protein: CASRAGQNTEAFF.

The rearrangement uses TRBV4-3 and TRBJ1-1; D is unclear. CDR3 size: 14 residues. Germline values: CDR1 LGHNA, CDR2 YSLEER. Trimming took off 1 base at V and 4 bases at J, with 10 bases between the two ends. The CDR3 sequence: CASSQVPGITEAFF. Here the CDR3 DNA reads TGCGCCAGCAGCCAAGTGCCGGGAATCACTGAAGCTTTCTTT.

The chain recombines TRBV30 with TRBJ2-1; D gene uncertain. V was trimmed by 4 bases and J by 4 bases, leaving 14 bases between them. Germline loops: CDR1 GTSNPN, CDR2 SVGIG (reference sequence). This CDR3 spans 14 amino acids. CDR3 sequence reads: CAWKERRSYNEQFF. DNA for the CDR3: TGTGCCTGGAAGGAGAGGCGAAGTTACAATGAGCAGTTCTTC.

A few counts support this clonotype. This sequence joins TRBV5-1 and TRBJ1-2, with unresolved D. This CDR3 has 14 residues. CDR1 and CDR2 (germline): SGHRS, YFSETQ. V dropped 0 bases and J dropped 8 bases, with 14 bases sitting between them. The CDR3, as DNA: TGCGCCAGCAGCTTGGGGGCAGACGTCAGGGGCTACACCTTC. It encodes CASSLGADVRGYTF.

The rearrangement links TRBV12-3 or TRBV12-4 to TRBJ1-2, with D perhaps TRBD1 (5 bases). V lost 3 bases to trimming and J lost 4 bases, with 12 bases between them. The length of the CDR3 is 14 residues. The CDR3 DNA reads as TGTGCCAGCAGTTTGGTCCAGGGTTTCTATGGCTACACCTTC. This gives the protein CASSLVQGFYGYTF.

The chain combines TRBV11-1 with TRBJ2-4; 7 positions agree with TRBD1. V shed 5 bases and J 1 base; nucleotides not matched to a gene: 23. The CDR3 contains 21 residues. The germline V gene encodes CDR1 SGHAT and CDR2 FQDESV (reference sequence). The DNA for the CDR3 is TGTGCCAGCAGCCTCGGGACAGCCACGGACCGGTTGAATGTCGCCAAAAACATTCAGTACTTC. Protein product: CASSLGTATDRLNVAKNIQYF. Complete variable domain (other parts from reference TRBV11-1 and TRBJ2-4): EAEVAQSPRYKITEKSQAVAFWCDPISGHATLYWYRQILGQGPELLVQFQDESVVDDSQLPKDRFSAERLKGVDSTLKIQPAELGDSAMYLCASSLGTATDRLNVAKNIQYFGAGTRLSVL.

This clonotype occurred a few times. J is TRBJ2-5 and V is TRBV5-1, with 7 positions matching TRBD2. Per the germline V gene, CDR1 is SGHRS and CDR2 is YFSETQ. The CDR3 runs 15 residues. Unmatched junction bases numbered 12, after V lost 5 bases and J lost 5 bases. CDR3 region: CASRHGGGRGETQYF. The CDR3 nucleotides are TGCGCCAGCAGACACGGCGGGGGTCGAGGTGAGACCCAGTACTTC.

J is TRBJ1-5 and V is TRBV7-8; D perhaps matches TRBD1 (5 bases). The CDR3 runs 14 residues. Per the germline V gene, CDR1 is SGHVS and CDR2 is FQNEAQ. V lost 0 bases, J lost 6 bases, and 9 bases lay in between. The chain's CDR3 is CASSLAFGGQPQHF. CDR3 sequence (DNA): TGTGCCAGCAGCTTAGCGTTCGGGGGTCAGCCCCAGCATTTT. The full variable domain, in which reference TRBV7-8 and TRBJ1-5 provide the parts outside the CDR3, is GAGVSQSPRYKVAKRGQDVALRCDPISGHVSLFWYQQALGQGPEFLTYFQNEAQLDKSGLPSDRFFAERPEGSVSTLKIQRTQQEDSAVYLCASSLAFGGQPQHFGDGTRLSIL.